These T cell receptor beta chains were read from a single sample in a study of neoadjuvant nivolumab and ipilimumab in lung cancer. The repertoire was sequenced with immunoSEQ multiplex PCR; TCRdb's copy has only in-frame clones and lacks some. The sample has 40,000 to 55,000 clones, about 89% seen once. Source: blood, taken before neoadjuvant nivolumab, alone or with ipilimumab. The receptors come from an adult with non-small cell lung cancer. Some clones in this sample may be carry-over from other donors' samples. Both conserved end residues are part of each CDR3.

j_call v_call cdr3_aa
TRBJ2-4 TRBV14 CASSFSSGEGKNIQYF
TRBJ2-2 TRBV5-8 CASSGRTRNTGELFF
TRBJ2-5 TRBV27 CASRGSYQETQYF
TRBJ2-7 TRBV29-1 CSALGGGRDRQYF
TRBJ1-4 TRBV5-1 CASSSDREGEKLFF
TRBJ1-2 TRBV5-4 CASSLANSNYGYTF
TRBJ1-1 TRBV27 CASSRTGDTEAFF
TRBJ1-1 TRBV10-1 CASSKDRDTEAFF
TRBJ2-5 TRBV19 CASSIVLAGETQYF
TRBJ2-3 TRBV5-1 CASSPRPDTQYF
TRBJ1-1 TRBV10-3 CAISQSGVRLDTEAFF
TRBJ2-3 TRBV5-4 CASSLGGPPTQYF
TRBJ2-3 TRBV18 CASSPGLAGGTLTTDTQYF
TRBJ1-4 TRBV5-5 CASGPYEGNEKLFF
TRBJ2-7 TRBV9 CASSVEGGSSYEQYF
TRBJ1-2 TRBV7-3 CASSLDRAGYGYTF
TRBJ2-7 TRBV5-4 CASSALAGGLGEQYF
TRBJ2-2 TRBV30 CAWSPGPSSGELFF
TRBJ2-7 TRBV30 CATTSGTVTRQYF
TRBJ2-3 TRBV5-1 CASSLVVSSGTDTQYF
TRBJ2-5 TRBV5-6 CASSFPGRPETQYF
TRBJ1-1 TRBV25-1 CASSARGTEAFF
TRBJ2-5 TRBV9 CASSGQETQYF
TRBJ2-7 TRBV5-1 CASSLDLYEQYF
TRBJ1-4 TRBV18 CASSPKDETKLFF
TRBJ2-7 TRBV6-6 CASSSSSTGSYEQYF
TRBJ1-2 TRBV30 CAWNRPGTGYTF
TRBJ2-5 TRBV14 CASSHLSGTQGETQYF
TRBJ1-2 TRBV30 CAWKGQGAGYGYTF
TRBJ1-2 TRBV6-1 CASRVQGRYGYTF
TRBJ2-3 TRBV29-1 CSVTGTSGRENTQYF
TRBJ2-3 TRBV6-5 CASTGGLGTQYF
TRBJ1-2 TRBV11-2 CASSLLGGGYGYTF
TRBJ2-5 TRBV11-2 CASSPLSGTSGTQYF
TRBJ2-3 TRBV14 CASSRGLANTFTDTQYF
TRBJ2-5 TRBV2 CASRRDWQETQYF
TRBJ2-7 TRBV7-2 CASSRDSLSYEQYF
TRBJ1-1 TRBV7-2 CASSLRQGVTEAFF
TRBJ2-3 TRBV19 CASSIQGPTDTQYF
TRBJ1-2 TRBV9 CASRGGYRVNYGYTF
TRBJ2-1 TRBV7-2 CASSLDSGTYNEQFF
TRBJ1-2 TRBV5-6 CASSTGTGVSGYTF